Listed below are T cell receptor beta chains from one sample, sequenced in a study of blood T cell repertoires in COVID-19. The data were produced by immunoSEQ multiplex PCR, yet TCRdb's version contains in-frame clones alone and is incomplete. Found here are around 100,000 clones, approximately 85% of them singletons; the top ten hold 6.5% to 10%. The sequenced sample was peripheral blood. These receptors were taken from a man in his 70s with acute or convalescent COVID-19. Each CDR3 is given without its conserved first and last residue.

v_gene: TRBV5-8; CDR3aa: ASRSGGYYGYT
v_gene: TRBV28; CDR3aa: ASTPSTGADTQY
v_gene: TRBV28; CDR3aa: ASSPITGVEKLF
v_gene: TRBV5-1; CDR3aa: ASSLGGLDRVRFAYGYT
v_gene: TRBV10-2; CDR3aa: ASSPTSDEQF
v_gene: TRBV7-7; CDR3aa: ASSSSGGDTDTQY
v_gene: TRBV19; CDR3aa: ASSIDHWGVPGELF
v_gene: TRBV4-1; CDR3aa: ASSPIGLASYNEQF
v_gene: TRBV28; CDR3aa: ASGKTGGAYEQY
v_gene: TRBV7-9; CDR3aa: ASSKAGGRIYGYT
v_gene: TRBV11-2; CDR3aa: ASSTKGGLAGVEQF
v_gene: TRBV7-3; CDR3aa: ASSEGLAGSTDTQY
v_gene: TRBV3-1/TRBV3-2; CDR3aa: ASSQGTDYEQY
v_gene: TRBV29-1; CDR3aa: SVPGQGSNGYT
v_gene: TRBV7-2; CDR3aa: ASSLGGGLSYEQY
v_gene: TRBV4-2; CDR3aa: ASSHQANEQF
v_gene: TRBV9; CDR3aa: ASSVRGAIQETQY
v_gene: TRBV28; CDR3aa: ASSPLRGRTGELF
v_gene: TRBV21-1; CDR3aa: ASSKVPRRDEKLF
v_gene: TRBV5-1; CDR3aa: ASSMTGPEGQF
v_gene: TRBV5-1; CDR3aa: ASSRGPGQQNYGYT
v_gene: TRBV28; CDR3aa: ASRGPGQGYEKLF
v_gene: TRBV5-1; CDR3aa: ASSLTTFRSRRAGGSYEQY
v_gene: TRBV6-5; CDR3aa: ASRSPLEGKLF
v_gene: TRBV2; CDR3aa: ASSVQGARQPQH
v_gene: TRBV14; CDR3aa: ASSPPGQNTGELF
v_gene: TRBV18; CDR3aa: ASSPREGADTQY
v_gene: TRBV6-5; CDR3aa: ASTRAGGLTDTQY